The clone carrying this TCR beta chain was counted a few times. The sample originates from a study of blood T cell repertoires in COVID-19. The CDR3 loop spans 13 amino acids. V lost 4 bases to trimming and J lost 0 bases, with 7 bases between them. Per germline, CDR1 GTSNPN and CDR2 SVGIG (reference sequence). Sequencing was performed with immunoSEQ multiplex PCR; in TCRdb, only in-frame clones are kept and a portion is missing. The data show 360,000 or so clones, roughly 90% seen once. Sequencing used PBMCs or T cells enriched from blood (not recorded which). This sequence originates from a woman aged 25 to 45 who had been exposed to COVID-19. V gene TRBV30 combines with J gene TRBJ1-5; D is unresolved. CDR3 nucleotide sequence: TGTGCCTGGAACGGGGATAGCAATCAGCCCCAGCATTTT. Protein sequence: CAWNGDSNQPQHF.